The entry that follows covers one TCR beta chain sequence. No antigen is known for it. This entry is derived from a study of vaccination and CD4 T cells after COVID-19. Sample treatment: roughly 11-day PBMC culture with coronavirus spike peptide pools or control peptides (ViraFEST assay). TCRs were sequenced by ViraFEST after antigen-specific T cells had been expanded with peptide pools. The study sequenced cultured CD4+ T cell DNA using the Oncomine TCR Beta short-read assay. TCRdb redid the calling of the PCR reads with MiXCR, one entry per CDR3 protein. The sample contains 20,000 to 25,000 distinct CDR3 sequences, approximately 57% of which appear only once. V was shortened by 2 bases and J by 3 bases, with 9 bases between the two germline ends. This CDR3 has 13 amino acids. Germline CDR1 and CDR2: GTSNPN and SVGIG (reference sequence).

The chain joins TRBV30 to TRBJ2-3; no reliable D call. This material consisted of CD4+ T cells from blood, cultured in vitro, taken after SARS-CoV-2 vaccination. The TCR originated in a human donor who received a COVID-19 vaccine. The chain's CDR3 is CAWSSKGTDTQYF. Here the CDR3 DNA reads TGTGCCTGGAGTTCAAAGGGTACAGATACGCAGTATTTT.